The clone carrying this T cell receptor beta chain was seen a handful of times. Per the germline V gene, CDR1 is MGHRA and CDR2 is YSYEKL. V lost 0 bases and J 3 bases, leaving 12 bases between the germline ends. The CDR3 contains 15 residues. TCRdb called the 5' RACE reads again in MiXCR, with one record for every CDR3 protein. The table includes 300,000 to 350,000 distinct CDR3 sequences, 7% to 10% detected once. The data are from a study of T cells after yellow fever vaccination. The overall study: Low-cell-number fractions were prepared with SMART-Seq v4 Ultra Low Input.

The rearrangement joins TRBV4-1 to TRBJ2-7; D might be TRBD2 (5 bases). This TCR came from a man between 18 and 29 years old who received the YFV17D yellow fever vaccine. This specimen consisted of PBMCs, obtained more than 40 days after the first yellow fever vaccination. CDR3 DNA sequence: TGCGCCAGCAGCCAAGATCACGGGGAAAACTACGAGCAGTACTTC. This translates into CASSQDHGENYEQYF.